One and the same sample provided the 16 T cell receptor beta chains below, sequenced in a study of Ad26.COV2.S vaccination and SARS-CoV-2 variants. Sample treatment: around 19 received Ad26.COV2.S at low or high dose, single or two shots; about 5 received placebo; per-sample allocation not given. All samples were drawn on day 63, counting from the first vaccine or placebo injection. Here immunoSEQ multiplex PCR was the method, and the copy in TCRdb shows in-frame clones only, minus some. The table has about 350,000 clones, approximately 90% seen once. The sample consisted of peripheral blood, taken in a trial of Ad26.COV2.S vaccine versus placebo. The receptors derive from a person between 18 and 65 years old who received the Ad26.COV2.S COVID-19 vaccine or a placebo.

The chain combines TRBV11-2 with TRBJ1-1, with a possible D match to TRBD1 (5 bases). V was clipped by 5 bases and J by 1 base, with 17 bases between them. The CDR3 spans 16 residues. CDR1 is SGHAT and CDR2 is FQNNGV in the germline V gene. Here the CDR3 DNA reads TGTGCCAGCAGCCCCGAGTTGGGGACGGGGAACACTGAAGCTTTCTTT. Translation: CASSPELGTGNTEAFF. Looking up the rest from reference TRBV11-2 and TRBJ1-1 gives the full variable domain: EAGVAQSPRYKIIEKRQSVAFWCNPISGHATLYWYQQILGQGPKLLIQFQNNGVVDDSQLPKDRFSAERLKGVDSTLKIQPAKLEDSAVYLCASSPELGTGNTEAFFGQGTRLTVV.

The chain couples TRBV19 to TRBJ1-6; D not certain. Germline assignment: CDR1 LNHDA and CDR2 SQIVND (reference sequence). The ends were cut back, 1 base at V and 0 bases at J, with 7 bases in the middle. The CDR3 has 16 amino acids. CDR3 sequence: CASSIVASSYNSPLHF. The CDR3 DNA follows: TGTGCCAGTAGTATAGTCGCGAGCTCCTATAATTCACCCCTCCACTTT.

The chain has TRBV3-1 (or the pseudogene TRBV3-2) and TRBJ2-1; 12 positions match TRBD2. Germline V gene sequence: CDR1 LGHDT, CDR2 YNNKEL (reference sequence). The CDR3 loop spans 15 amino acids. V trimming: 3 bases; J trimming: 4 bases; junction bases outside the gene matches: 1. The CDR3 region has the DNA TGTGCCAGCAGCCAGGGACTAGCGGGTTACAATGAGCAGTTCTTC. This gives the protein CASSQGLAGYNEQFF.

The rearrangement uses TRBV3-1 (or the pseudogene TRBV3-2) and TRBJ1-2; weak D call: TRBD1 (6 bases). Germline CDR1 LGHDT, CDR2 YNNKEL (reference sequence). Trimming cost V 4 bases and J 4 bases, with 16 bases left between them. CDR3 length: 15 amino acids. The CDR3 loop reads CASSLRQAPTYGYTF. As DNA, the CDR3 is TGTGCCAGCAGCCTACGACAGGCCCCGACCTATGGCTACACCTTC.

The CDR3 loop is CASSLFSAGVTRGYEQYF. In nucleotides, the CDR3 is TGTGCCAGCAGCTTGTTCTCGGCAGGGGTTACCCGGGGCTACGAGCAGTACTTC. This chain joins TRBV5-5 and TRBJ2-7; maybe TRBD1 (6 bases). V was trimmed by 1 base and J by 3 bases, leaving 23 bases between them. CDR3 length: 18 residues. The germline V gene encodes CDR1 SGHKS and CDR2 YYEKEE (reference sequence).

This clone has a single count. The rearrangement joins TRBV10-1 to TRBJ2-7; D possibly corresponds to TRBD1 (6 bases). CDR3 size: 15 residues. Germline values: CDR1 WNHNN, CDR2 SYGVQD (reference sequence). The V end lost 4 bases, the J end lost 5 bases, and 18 bases lay between the germline ends. For the CDR3, the DNA is TGCGCCAGCAGTGGCCGGGACATCAATGCCCACGAGCAGTACTTC. Its protein is CASSGRDINAHEQYF.

J is TRBJ1-6 and V is TRBV2; D is unclear. CDR3 length: 14 residues. Germline CDR1 is SNHLY and CDR2 is FYNNEI. Between the trimmed V and J ends, which lost 2 bases and 6 bases, there was a span of 8 bases. Here the CDR3 reads CASSESYFNSPLHF. The CDR3 nucleotides are TGTGCCAGCAGTGAAAGTTACTTTAATTCACCCCTCCACTTT.

This rearrangement joins TRBV6-6 to TRBJ1-5, with TRBD1 matching 7 bases. V dropped 5 bases and J dropped 4; count of bases not matched to a gene: 8. Germline V gives CDR1 MNHNY, CDR2 SVGAGI (reference sequence). There are 15 residues in the CDR3. Here the CDR3 DNA reads TGTGCCAGCAGTAATAAGGACAGGACAAATCAGCCCCAGCATTTT. Translated, it gives CASSNKDRTNQPQHF.

V and J are TRBV27 and TRBJ1-6; perhaps TRBD1 as D (5 bases). Germline values: CDR1 MNHEY, CDR2 SMNVEV (reference sequence). The CDR3 consists of 16 residues. V lost 7 bases to trimming and J lost 0 bases, with 13 bases between them. This CDR3 is CASKGRGSSYNSPLHF. CDR3 DNA: TGTGCCAGCAAGGGACGGGGAAGCTCCTATAATTCACCCCTCCACTTT.

This chain joins TRBV5-1 and TRBJ2-2; D remains unclear. Germline lookup yields CDR1 SGHRS and CDR2 YFSETQ. The CDR3 is made up of 12 amino acids. Between the trimmed V and J ends, which lost 8 bases and 5 bases, there was a span of 10 bases. CDR3 nucleotides: TGCGCCAGGAATGGACCAACCGGGGAGCTGTTTTTT. Amino acids: CARNGPTGELFF. The full variable domain, completed using reference TRBV5-1 and TRBJ2-2, is KAGVTQTPRYLIKTRGQQVTLSCSPISGHRSVSWYQQTPGQGLQFLFEYFSETQRNKGNFPGRFSGRQFSNSRSEMNVSTLELGDSALYLCARNGPTGELFFGEGSRLTVL.

The chain joins TRBV27 to TRBJ1-3, with 8 bases identical to TRBD1. The CDR3 is made up of 14 amino acids. Trimming at V came to 9 bases and at J to 3 bases, leaving 7 bases not matched to a gene. Germline V gene lookup returns CDR1 MNHEY and CDR2 SMNVEV (reference sequence). The CDR3 coding sequence is TGTGCCAGACGTGACAGGGGTTATGGAAACACCATATATTTT. Translating gives CARRDRGYGNTIYF.

The chain carries TRBV7-9 and TRBJ2-5; the D gene is possibly TRBD2 (6 bases). This CDR3 has 14 amino acids. Germline assignment: CDR1 SEHNR and CDR2 FQNEAQ (reference sequence). Trimming stripped 5 bases from V and 1 base from J, with 11 bases between. CDR3 DNA: TGTGCCAGCAGCCGCGGGACGGTCCAAGAGACCCAGTACTTC. Its translation is CASSRGTVQETQYF.

This chain links TRBV14 with TRBJ2-1; D gene uncertain. V gave up 1 base and J gave up 12 bases, with 16 bases separating them. The CDR3 loop spans 14 amino acids. Germline V gene data show CDR1 as SGHDN and CDR2 as FVKESK. The CDR3: CASSQGVAFFGQFF. The CDR3 DNA reads TGTGCCAGCAGCCAAGGCGTGGCCTTTTTTGGGCAGTTCTTC.

This sequence joins TRBV27 and TRBJ1-1, with D maybe TRBD1 (6 bases). CDR3 size: 12 residues. Trimming stripped 5 bases from V and 7 bases from J, with 11 bases between. Germline V CDR1 and CDR2: MNHEY, SMNVEV (reference sequence). The CDR3, as DNA: TGTGCCAGCAGTCACGGACAGAATGAAGCTTTCTTT. Translated: CASSHGQNEAFF.

The rearrangement uses TRBV28 and TRBJ2-3; 10 positions agree with TRBD1. CDR3 length equals 18 residues. After removal of 4 bases from V and 4 bases from J, the junction contained 14 bases not matched to a gene. Germline CDR1 MDHEN, CDR2 SYDVKM. CDR3 coding DNA: TGTGCCAGCAGTTCACCCTACCTAAGACAGGGGGCCGCAGATACGCAGTATTTT. This encodes CASSSPYLRQGAADTQYF.

The gene calls are TRBV28 and TRBJ1-2; tentative D call: TRBD1 (5 bases). This CDR3 is 14 amino acids long. Deletions cut 5 bases from V and 7 bases from J, with 17 bases between. The germline CDR1 and CDR2 sequences are MDHEN and SYDVKM. CDR3 loop: CASSPGVGGVGYTF. The DNA of the CDR3 is TGTGCCAGCAGTCCCGGGGTCGGGGGTGTTGGCTACACCTTC.